Below, 10 T cell receptor beta chains from the same sample are listed, as sequenced in a study of blood T cell repertoires in COVID-19. Sequencing was performed with immunoSEQ multiplex PCR; in TCRdb, only in-frame clones are kept and a portion is missing. The repertoire holds about 460,000 clones, around nine tenths seen once, with around 7.9% in the top ten. Sequenced: PBMCs or T cells enriched from blood (not recorded which). The receptor source for this set is a woman aged 55-70 years who had recovered from COVID-19.

This rearrangement joins TRBV4-2 to TRBJ2-2; tentative D call: TRBD1 (5 bases). The CDR3 length is 17 residues. The germline gives CDR1 LGHNA, CDR2 YNFKEQ. Trimming removed 0 bases at V and 7 bases at J, with 18 bases between. In DNA form, the CDR3 reads TGTGCCAGCAGCCAAGAAATCAAGGACACATGGGGCGGGGAGCTGTTTTTT. This encodes CASSQEIKDTWGGELFF.

This chain uses TRBV5-1 with TRBJ2-3; TRBD2 matches at 9 bases. CDR1 is SGHRS, CDR2 YFSETQ, per germline. V lost 0 bases, J lost 2 bases, and 7 bases stayed unmatched. The CDR3 extends over 17 amino acids. The CDR3 here is CASSLAPAGGDTDTQYF. Here the CDR3 DNA reads TGCGCCAGCAGCTTGGCCCCGGCGGGGGGGGACACAGATACGCAGTATTTT.

V gene TRBV12-3 or TRBV12-4 combines with J gene TRBJ1-2; the D gene is possibly TRBD1 (6 bases). V was cut by 3 bases and J by 5 bases, with 10 bases left in between. The CDR3 is 13 amino acids. For the CDR3, the DNA is TGTGCCAGCAGTTTTGGGGGCGGGTATGGCTACACCTTC. Protein: CASSFGGGYGYTF.

V usage is TRBV19 and J usage is TRBJ1-1; possible D gene TRBD1, 5 bases. V lost 5 bases and J lost 7, with 14 bases in between. Germline CDR1 and CDR2: LNHDA and SQIVND (reference sequence). The CDR3 sequence is 13 residues long. The CDR3 loop reads CASSFGGGHEAFF. The CDR3 coding sequence is TGTGCCAGTAGTTTTGGGGGAGGCCATGAAGCTTTCTTT. Full variable domain (remainder filled in from reference TRBV19 and TRBJ1-1): DGGITQSPKYLFRKEGQNVTLSCEQNLNHDAMYWYRQDPGQGLRLIYYSQIVNDFQKGDIAEGYSVSREKKESFPLTVTSAQKNPTAFYLCASSFGGGHEAFFGQGTRLTVV.

The gene calls are TRBV24-1 and TRBJ2-1, with 9 bases identical to TRBD1. This CDR3 region has 16 residues. Germline trimming cut 4 bases from V and 3 bases from J; bases unmatched to any gene: 6. Germline CDR1 is KGHDR and CDR2 is SFDVKD. The CDR3 here is CATSDQSGQGYNEQFF. CDR3 sequence (DNA): TGTGCCACCAGTGACCAATCGGGACAGGGCTACAATGAGCAGTTCTTC.

This clone has just a few counts. V and J are TRBV5-1 and TRBJ2-7, with 7 bases matching TRBD1. Trimming cost V 3 bases and J 3 bases; bases outside gene matches: 9. The CDR3 is 15 amino acids. From germline, CDR1 is SGHRS and CDR2 YFSETQ. This CDR3 reads CASSSRDQGVYEQYF. The DNA for the CDR3 is TGCGCCAGCAGCTCCCGGGACCAGGGGGTCTACGAGCAGTACTTC.

The rearrangement links TRBV12-5 to TRBJ2-7; TRBD2 might be the D (5 bases). The CDR3 extends over 12 amino acids. Germline lookup yields CDR1 LGHNT and CDR2 FRNRAP. Trimming removed 5 bases at V and 3 bases at J, with 8 bases between. Written as DNA, the CDR3 is TGTGCTAGTGGTCGGGATAGCTACGAGCAGTACTTC. Encoded protein: CASGRDSYEQYF.

The rearrangement uses TRBV7-8 and TRBJ2-2; possible D gene TRBD1, 6 bases. This CDR3 comprises 14 residues. Germline V gene lookup returns CDR1 SGHVS and CDR2 FQNEAQ. Trimming stripped 5 bases from V and 4 bases from J, with 11 bases between. The CDR3 loop reads CASSPWTVTGELFF. CDR3 in DNA: TGTGCCAGCAGCCCATGGACAGTCACCGGGGAGCTGTTTTTT. The complete variable domain, with remaining parts taken from reference TRBV7-8 and TRBJ2-2, reads GAGVSQSPRYKVAKRGQDVALRCDPISGHVSLFWYQQALGQGPEFLTYFQNEAQLDKSGLPSDRFFAERPEGSVSTLKIQRTQQEDSAVYLCASSPWTVTGELFFGEGSRLTVL.

This clone was seen a single time. This sequence joins TRBV10-3 and TRBJ2-2; 8 bases fit TRBD2. Trimming at V came to 10 bases and at J to 5 bases, leaving 9 bases not matched to a gene. The CDR3 sequence is 14 residues long. Germline CDR1 reads ENHRY; CDR2 reads SYGVKD. Here the CDR3 reads CATLGLVTTGELFF. DNA for the CDR3: TGTGCCACCCTGGGACTAGTCACGACCGGGGAGCTGTTTTTT.

This sequence joins TRBV2 and TRBJ2-2; D is possibly TRBD1 (5 bases). Per germline, CDR1 SNHLY and CDR2 FYNNEI. The V end lost 1 base, the J end lost 3 bases, and 12 bases lay between the germline ends. The CDR3 spans 16 residues. CDR3 sequence reads: CASSEGQGWDTGELFF. CDR3 in DNA: TGTGCCAGCAGTGAAGGGCAGGGTTGGGACACCGGGGAGCTGTTTTTT.